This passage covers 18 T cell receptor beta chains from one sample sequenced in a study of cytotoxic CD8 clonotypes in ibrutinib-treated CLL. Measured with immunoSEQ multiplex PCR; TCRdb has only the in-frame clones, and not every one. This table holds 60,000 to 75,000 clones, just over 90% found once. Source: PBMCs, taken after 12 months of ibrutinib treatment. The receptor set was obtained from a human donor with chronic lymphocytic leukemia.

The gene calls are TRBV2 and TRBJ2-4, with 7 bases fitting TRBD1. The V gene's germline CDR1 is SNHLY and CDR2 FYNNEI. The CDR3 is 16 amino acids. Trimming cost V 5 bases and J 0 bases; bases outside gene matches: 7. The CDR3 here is CASSRETGLAKNIQYF. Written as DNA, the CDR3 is TGTGCCAGCAGTAGAGAGACAGGGTTAGCCAAAAACATTCAGTACTTC.

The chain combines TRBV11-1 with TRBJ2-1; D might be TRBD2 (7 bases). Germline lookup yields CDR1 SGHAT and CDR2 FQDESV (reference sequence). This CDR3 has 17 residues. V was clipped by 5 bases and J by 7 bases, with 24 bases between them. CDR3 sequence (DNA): TGTGCCAGCAGCAGATCCGGAGGGGGGGGCTTCGTGAATGAGCAGTTCTTC. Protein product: CASSRSGGGGFVNEQFF.

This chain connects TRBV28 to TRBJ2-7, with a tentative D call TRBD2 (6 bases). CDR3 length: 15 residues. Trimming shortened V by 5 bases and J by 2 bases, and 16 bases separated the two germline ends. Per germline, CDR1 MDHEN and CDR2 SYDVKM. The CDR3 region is CASSGGTEETYEQYF. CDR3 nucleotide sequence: TGTGCCAGCAGTGGGGGGACGGAGGAAACCTACGAGCAGTACTTC.

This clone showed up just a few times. The chain's CDR3 is CASSFSGVGDEQFF. As DNA, the CDR3 is TGCGCCAGCAGCTTTTCGGGAGTAGGTGATGAGCAGTTCTTC. The chain carries TRBV5-1 and TRBJ2-1; tentatively, D is TRBD2 (6 bases). Per the germline V gene, CDR1 is SGHRS and CDR2 is YFSETQ. This CDR3 comprises 14 residues. V dropped 2 bases and J dropped 8 bases, with 14 bases sitting between them.

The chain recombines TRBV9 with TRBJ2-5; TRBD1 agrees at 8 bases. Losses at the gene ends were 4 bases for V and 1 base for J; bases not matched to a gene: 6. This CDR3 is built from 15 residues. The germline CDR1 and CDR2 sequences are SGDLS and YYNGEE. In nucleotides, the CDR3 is TGTGCCAGCAGCACCCAAGGACAGGGCCAAGAGACCCAGTACTTC. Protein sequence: CASSTQGQGQETQYF.

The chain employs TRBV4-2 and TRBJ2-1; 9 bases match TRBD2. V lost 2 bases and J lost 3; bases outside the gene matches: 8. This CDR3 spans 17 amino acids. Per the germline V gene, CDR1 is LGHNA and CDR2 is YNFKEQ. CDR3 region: CASSQPRAGGRYNEQFF. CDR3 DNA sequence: TGTGCCAGCAGCCAACCCAGGGCGGGAGGGCGCTACAATGAGCAGTTCTTC.

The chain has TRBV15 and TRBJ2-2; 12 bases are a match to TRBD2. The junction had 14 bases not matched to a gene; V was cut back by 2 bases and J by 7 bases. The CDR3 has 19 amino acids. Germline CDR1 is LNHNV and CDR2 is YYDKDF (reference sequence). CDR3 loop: CATSRKLAGGPERVGELFF. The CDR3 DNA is TGTGCCACCAGCAGAAAACTAGCGGGAGGACCAGAGAGGGTCGGGGAGCTGTTTTTT.

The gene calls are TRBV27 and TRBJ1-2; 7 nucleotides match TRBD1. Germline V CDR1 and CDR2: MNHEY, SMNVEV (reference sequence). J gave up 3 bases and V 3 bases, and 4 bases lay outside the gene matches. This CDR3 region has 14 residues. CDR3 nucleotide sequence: TGTGCCAGCAGTTTGGCAGGGGGGTACTATGGCTACACCTTC. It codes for CASSLAGGYYGYTF.

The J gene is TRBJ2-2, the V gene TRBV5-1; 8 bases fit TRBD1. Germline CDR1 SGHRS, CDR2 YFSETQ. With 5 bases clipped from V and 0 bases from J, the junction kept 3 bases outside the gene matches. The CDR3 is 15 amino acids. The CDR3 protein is CASRVTGANTGELFF. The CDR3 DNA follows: TGCGCCAGCAGGGTGACAGGGGCGAACACCGGGGAGCTGTTTTTT.

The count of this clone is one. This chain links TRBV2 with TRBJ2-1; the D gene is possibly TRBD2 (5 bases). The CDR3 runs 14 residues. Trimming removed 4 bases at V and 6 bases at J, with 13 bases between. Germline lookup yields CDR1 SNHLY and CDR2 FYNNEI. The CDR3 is CASSGLLGSNEQFF. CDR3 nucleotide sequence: TGTGCCAGCAGTGGGCTACTAGGGTCCAATGAGCAGTTCTTC.

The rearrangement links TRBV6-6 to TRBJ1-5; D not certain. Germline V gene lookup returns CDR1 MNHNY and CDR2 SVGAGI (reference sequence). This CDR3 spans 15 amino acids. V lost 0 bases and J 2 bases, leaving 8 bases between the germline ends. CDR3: CASSYSGSGNQPQHF. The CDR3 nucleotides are TGTGCCAGCAGTTACTCCGGGTCGGGCAATCAGCCCCAGCATTTT.

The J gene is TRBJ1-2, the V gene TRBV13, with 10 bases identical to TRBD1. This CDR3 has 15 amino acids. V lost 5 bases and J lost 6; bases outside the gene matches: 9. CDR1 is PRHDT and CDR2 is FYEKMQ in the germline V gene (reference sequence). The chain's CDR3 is CASSIRQGAKDGYTF. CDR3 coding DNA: TGTGCCAGCAGCATTCGACAGGGGGCGAAAGATGGCTACACCTTC. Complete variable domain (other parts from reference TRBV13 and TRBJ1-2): AAGVIQSPRHLIKEKRETATLKCYPIPRHDTVYWYQQGPGQDPQFLISFYEKMQSDKGSIPDRFSAQQFSDYHSELNMSSLELGDSALYFCASSIRQGAKDGYTFGSGTRLTVV.

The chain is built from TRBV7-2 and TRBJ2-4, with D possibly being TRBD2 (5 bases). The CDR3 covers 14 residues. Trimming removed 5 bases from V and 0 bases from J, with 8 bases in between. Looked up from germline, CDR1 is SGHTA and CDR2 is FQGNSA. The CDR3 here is CASSHGLAKNIQYF. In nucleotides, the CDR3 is TGTGCCAGCAGCCACGGACTAGCCAAAAACATTCAGTACTTC.

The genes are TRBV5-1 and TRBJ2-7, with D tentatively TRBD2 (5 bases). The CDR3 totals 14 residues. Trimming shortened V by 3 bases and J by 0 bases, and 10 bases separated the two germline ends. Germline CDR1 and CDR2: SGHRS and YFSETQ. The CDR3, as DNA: TGCGCCAGCAGCTCCCAAGCGGACTCCTACGAGCAGTACTTC. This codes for CASSSQADSYEQYF. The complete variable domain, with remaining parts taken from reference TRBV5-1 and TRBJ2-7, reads KAGVTQTPRYLIKTRGQQVTLSCSPISGHRSVSWYQQTPGQGLQFLFEYFSETQRNKGNFPGRFSGRQFSNSRSEMNVSTLELGDSALYLCASSSQADSYEQYFGPGTRLTVT.

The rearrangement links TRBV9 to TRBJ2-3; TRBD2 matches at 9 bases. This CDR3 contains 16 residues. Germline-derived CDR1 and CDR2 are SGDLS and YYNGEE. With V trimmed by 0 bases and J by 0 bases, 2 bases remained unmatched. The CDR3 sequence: CASSVETSGSTDTQYF. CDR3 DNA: TGTGCCAGCAGCGTAGAAACTAGCGGGAGCACAGATACGCAGTATTTT.

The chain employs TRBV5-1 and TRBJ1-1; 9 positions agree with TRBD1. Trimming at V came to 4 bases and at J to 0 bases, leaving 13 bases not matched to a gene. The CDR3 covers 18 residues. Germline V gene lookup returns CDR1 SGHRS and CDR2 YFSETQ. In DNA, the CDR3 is TGCGCCAGCAGCCTCCTAGGGACAGGGTATTCGATGAACACTGAAGCTTTCTTT. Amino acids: CASSLLGTGYSMNTEAFF.

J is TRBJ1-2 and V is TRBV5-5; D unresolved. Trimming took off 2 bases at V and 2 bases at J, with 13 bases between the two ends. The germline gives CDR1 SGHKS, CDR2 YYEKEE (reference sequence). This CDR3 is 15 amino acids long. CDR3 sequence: CASSLLEGPNYGYTF. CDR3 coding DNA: TGTGCCAGCAGCTTACTTGAGGGCCCCAACTATGGCTACACCTTC. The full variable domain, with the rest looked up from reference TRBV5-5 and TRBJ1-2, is DAGVTQSPTHLIKTRGQQVTLRCSPISGHKSVSWYQQVLGQGPQFIFQYYEKEERGRGNFPDRFSARQFPNYSSELNVNALLLGDSALYLCASSLLEGPNYGYTFGSGTRLTVV.

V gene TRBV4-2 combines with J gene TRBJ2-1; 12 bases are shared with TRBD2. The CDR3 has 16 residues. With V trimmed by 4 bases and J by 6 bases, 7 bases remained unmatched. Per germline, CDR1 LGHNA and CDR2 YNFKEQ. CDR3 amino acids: CASSLFLAGGGNEQFF. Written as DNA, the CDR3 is TGTGCCAGCAGCCTCTTTCTAGCGGGAGGGGGCAATGAGCAGTTCTTC.